This TCR beta chain was recovered during a study of T cells in Graves' hyperthyroidism and ophthalmopathy (dated by TCRdb to between 2019 and 2020). The study in broad terms: Peripheral blood samples were taken at initial diagnosis, before any treatment was given. Once sampling was done, hyperthyroidism patients were given methimazole at a starting dose of 30 mg daily, whereas ophthalmopathy patients were given high-dose intravenous methylprednisolone. The 75 to 100 discovery patients were randomly split 7:3 into training and test sets. Thyroid tissue and blood T-cell repertoires from about six Graves' hyperthyroidism patients were also compared in the study. Prospective prediction of ophthalmopathy was tested in an independent validation cohort of approximately 19 hyperthyroidism patients and 17 patients who later progressed to ophthalmopathy. According to the paper, TCR Vbeta CDR3 sequencing was carried out on over 130 peripheral blood samples, which came from fewer than 50 ophthalmopathy, under 85 hyperthyroidism and some 17 progressor patients. A discovery cohort of roughly 100 patients, roughly 40 with Graves' ophthalmopathy and about 58 with stable Graves' hyperthyroidism, was used to find distinguishing TCR V-J signatures.

For CDR1 and CDR2, the germline V gene lists MDHEN and SYDVKM. The CDR3 has 13 amino acids, counting the end cysteine and phenylalanine. Just CDR3 DNA is preserved here, 39 bases in frame from base 1. The germline ends are 11 bases apart after V is trimmed by 7 bases and J by 2 bases. The research as a whole found: During validation, the model predicted progression to ophthalmopathy a median of approximately six months ahead of onset, with approximately 71% sensitivity and about 75% specificity. In cross-validation, a model built on a 13 V-J signature told ophthalmopathy apart from stable hyperthyroidism with approximately 90% sensitivity and approximately 84% specificity, and in testing the same model reached 80%/75%. Sample size was not statistically predetermined, and blinding of investigators to group allocation was not performed. Most expanded thyroid clonotypes (frequency above 0.001) were also detected in blood, suggesting blood repertoires may reflect thyroid immune responses.

Moderately to severely active disease, a Clinical Activity Score of at least 3, a NOSPECS grade of at least 4, and a duration under 3 months were present in ophthalmopathy patients. Patients with uncontrolled infections, other autoimmune diseases, pregnancy or lactation were excluded. Diagnoses relied on clinical symptoms, serum thyroxine and TRAb, thyroid ultrasound and orbital computed tomography. Ficoll-Paque density gradient centrifugation was used to isolate PBMCs from 8 to 10 ml of fresh peripheral blood. Trizol reagent was used to extract total RNA, and RNA quality was then checked on an Agilent 2100 Bioanalyzer. Amplification of TCR beta CDR3 regions was carried out from RNA transcripts. A first-round RT-PCR of the TCR CDR3 used the HTBI primer set with the Qiagen OneStep RT-PCR kit. The libraries were constructed in a second round of multiplex PCR and then size-selected and purified. Libraries were sequenced paired-end with 100 bp reads on an Illumina HiSeq2000. For the original study's pipeline: Raw data were processed with SOAPnuke, discarding reads with adapters, uncalled bases, mean Phred below 15, or no exact constant-primer or identifier match. COPE v1.2.5 was used to merge high-quality paired reads, and clonotypes were defined as unique nucleotide sequences. MiTCR v1.1 was used to align the clonotypes against IMGT TRBV, TRBD and TRBJ reference segments. The analysis included only V-J combinations with a frequency above 0.0001, which together covered roughly 99% of the repertoires. A TCS score was defined as the ratio between F50 (clonal expansion) and ExV (chaos), using BLOSUM62-based TCRdist between CDR3 peptides within each V-J. Welch's t-statistics and random forest reduced several hundred V-J features to 13, which were used in a naive Bayes classifier (R e1071). TCRdb reprocessed the public reads (quality trimming at Q25 with fastp, clone calling with MiXCR) and kept in-frame beta chains. A single entry per CDR3 protein holds the most common genes and DNA from its merged rows. The V and J calls and clone size come from TCRdb's table, not from the authors' own analysis. The sample has a few hundred thousand distinct CDR3 sequences on record, less than 25% of them singletons. The top ten clones comprise around 50% of the sample.

The table lists this clonotype with a few counts. There is no known antigen for this receptor. The input lacks base qualities; no much larger clone sits a single base away. The TCR comes from a woman in her 70s with Graves' ophthalmopathy. The chain employs TRBV28 and TRBJ1-2, and the D gene may be TRBD1, 6 bases matching. The sample comprised blood. The CDR3 region has the sequence CASIRDTNYGYTF. The nucleotide sequence reads as follows: TGTGCCAGCATCCGGGACACCAACTATGGCTACACCTTC.